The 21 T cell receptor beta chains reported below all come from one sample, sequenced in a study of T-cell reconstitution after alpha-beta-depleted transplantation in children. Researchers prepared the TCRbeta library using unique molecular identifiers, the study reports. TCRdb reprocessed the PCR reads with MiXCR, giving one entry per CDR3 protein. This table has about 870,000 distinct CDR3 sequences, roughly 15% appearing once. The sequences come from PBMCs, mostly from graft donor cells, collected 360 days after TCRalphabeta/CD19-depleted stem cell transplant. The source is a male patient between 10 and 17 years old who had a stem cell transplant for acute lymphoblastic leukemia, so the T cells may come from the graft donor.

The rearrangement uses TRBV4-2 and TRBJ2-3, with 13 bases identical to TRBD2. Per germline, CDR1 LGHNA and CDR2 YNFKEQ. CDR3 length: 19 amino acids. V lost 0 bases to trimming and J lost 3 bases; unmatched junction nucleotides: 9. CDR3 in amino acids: CASSQDGGGLAGETDTQYF. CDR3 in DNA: TGTGCCAGCAGCCAAGATGGCGGTGGACTAGCGGGAGAAACAGATACGCAGTATTTT.

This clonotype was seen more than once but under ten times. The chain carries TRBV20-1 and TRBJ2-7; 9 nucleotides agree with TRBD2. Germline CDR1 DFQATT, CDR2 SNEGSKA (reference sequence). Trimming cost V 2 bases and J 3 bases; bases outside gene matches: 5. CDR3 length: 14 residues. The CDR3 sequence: CSARSGSGGYEQYF. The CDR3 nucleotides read TGCAGTGCTAGATCAGGTAGCGGGGGCTACGAGCAGTACTTC.

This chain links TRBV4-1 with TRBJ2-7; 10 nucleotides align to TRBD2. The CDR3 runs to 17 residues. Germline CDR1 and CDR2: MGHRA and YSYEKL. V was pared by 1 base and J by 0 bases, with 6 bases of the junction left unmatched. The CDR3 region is CASSQGRGLAASYEQYF. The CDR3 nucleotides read TGCGCCAGCAGCCAAGGGAGAGGACTAGCGGCCTCCTACGAGCAGTACTTC.

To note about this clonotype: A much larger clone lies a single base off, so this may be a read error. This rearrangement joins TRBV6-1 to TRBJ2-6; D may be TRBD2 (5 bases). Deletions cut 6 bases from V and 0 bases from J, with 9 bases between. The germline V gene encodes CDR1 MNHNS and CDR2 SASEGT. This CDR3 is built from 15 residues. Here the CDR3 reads CASRERSSGANVLTF. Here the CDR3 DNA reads TGTGCCAGCAGGGAGCGGTCCTCTGGGGCCAACGTCCTGACTTTC.

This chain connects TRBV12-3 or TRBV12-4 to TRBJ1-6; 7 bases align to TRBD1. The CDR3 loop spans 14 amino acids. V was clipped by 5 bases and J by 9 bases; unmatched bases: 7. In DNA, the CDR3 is TGTGCCAGCAGTACCCGGACAGGAAGTTCACCCCTCCACTTT. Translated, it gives CASSTRTGSSPLHF.

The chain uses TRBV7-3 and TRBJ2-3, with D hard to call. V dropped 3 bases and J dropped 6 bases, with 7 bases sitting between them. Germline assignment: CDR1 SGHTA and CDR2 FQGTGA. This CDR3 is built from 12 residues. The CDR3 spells CASSFDSDTQYF. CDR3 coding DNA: TGTGCCAGCAGCTTCGACTCTGATACGCAGTATTTT.

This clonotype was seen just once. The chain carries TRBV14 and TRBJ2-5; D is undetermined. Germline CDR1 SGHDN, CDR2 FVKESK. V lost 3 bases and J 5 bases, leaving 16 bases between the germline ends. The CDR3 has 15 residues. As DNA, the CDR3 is TGTGCCAGCAGCCAGGGTCGTTATGAATATGAGACCCAGTACTTC. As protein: CASSQGRYEYETQYF.

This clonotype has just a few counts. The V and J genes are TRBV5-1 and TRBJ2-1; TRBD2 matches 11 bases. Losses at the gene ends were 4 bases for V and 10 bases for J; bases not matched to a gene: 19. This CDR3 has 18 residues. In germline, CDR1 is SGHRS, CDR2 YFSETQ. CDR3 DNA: TGCGCCAGCAGCATAATTGCAACCGGGACTAGCGGCCTCCCCGAGCAGTTCTTC. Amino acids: CASSIIATGTSGLPEQFF. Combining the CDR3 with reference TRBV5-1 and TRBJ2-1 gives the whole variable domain KAGVTQTPRYLIKTRGQQVTLSCSPISGHRSVSWYQQTPGQGLQFLFEYFSETQRNKGNFPGRFSGRQFSNSRSEMNVSTLELGDSALYLCASSIIATGTSGLPEQFFGPGTRLTVL.

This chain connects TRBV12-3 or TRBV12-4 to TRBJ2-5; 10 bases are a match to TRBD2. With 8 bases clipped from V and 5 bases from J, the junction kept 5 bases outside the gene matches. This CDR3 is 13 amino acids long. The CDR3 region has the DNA TGTGCCAGCGGTCTAGCGGGAGTGGAGACCCAGTACTTC. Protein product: CASGLAGVETQYF.

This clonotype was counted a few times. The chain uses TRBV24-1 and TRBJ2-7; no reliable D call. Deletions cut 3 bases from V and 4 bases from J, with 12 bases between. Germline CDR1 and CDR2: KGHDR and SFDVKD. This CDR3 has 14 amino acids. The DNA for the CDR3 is TGTGCCACCAGTGATCCCAGTGATCCATACGAGCAGTACTTC. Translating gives CATSDPSDPYEQYF.

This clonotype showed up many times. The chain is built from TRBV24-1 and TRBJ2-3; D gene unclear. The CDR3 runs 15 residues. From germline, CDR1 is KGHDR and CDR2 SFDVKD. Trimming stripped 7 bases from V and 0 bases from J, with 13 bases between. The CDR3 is CATSEGTYSTDTQYF. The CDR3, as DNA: TGTGCCACCAGCGAAGGAACGTACAGCACAGATACGCAGTATTTT.

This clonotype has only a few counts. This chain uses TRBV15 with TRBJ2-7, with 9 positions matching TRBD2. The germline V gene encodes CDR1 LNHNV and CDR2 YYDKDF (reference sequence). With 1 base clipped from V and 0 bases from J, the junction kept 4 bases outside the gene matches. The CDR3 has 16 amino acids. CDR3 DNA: TGTGCCACCAGCAGAGTAGGTAGCGGGGGCTCCTACGAGCAGTACTTC. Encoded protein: CATSRVGSGGSYEQYF. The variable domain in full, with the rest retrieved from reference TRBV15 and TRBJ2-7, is DAMVIQNPRYQVTQFGKPVTLSCSQTLNHNVMYWYQQKSSQAPKLLFHYYDKDFNNEADTPDNFQSRRPNTSFCFLDIRSPGLGDTAMYLCATSRVGSGGSYEQYFGPGTRLTVT.

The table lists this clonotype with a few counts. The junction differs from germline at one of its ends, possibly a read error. The CDR3 DNA follows: TGTGCCAGCAGCCAAAAGTGGACAGGGTACAGTGAGCAGTTCTTC. It translates to CASSQKWTGYSEQFF. This chain connects TRBV3-1 to TRBJ2-1; 8 bases map to TRBD1. CDR1 and CDR2 (germline): LGHDT, YNNKEL (reference sequence). The CDR3 sequence is 15 residues long.

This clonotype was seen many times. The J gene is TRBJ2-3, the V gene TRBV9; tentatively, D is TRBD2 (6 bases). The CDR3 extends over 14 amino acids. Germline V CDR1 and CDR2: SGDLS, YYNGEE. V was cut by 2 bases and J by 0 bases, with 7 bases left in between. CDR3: CASSVGTSTDTQYF. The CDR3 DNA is TGTGCCAGCAGCGTGGGGACTAGCACAGATACGCAGTATTTT.

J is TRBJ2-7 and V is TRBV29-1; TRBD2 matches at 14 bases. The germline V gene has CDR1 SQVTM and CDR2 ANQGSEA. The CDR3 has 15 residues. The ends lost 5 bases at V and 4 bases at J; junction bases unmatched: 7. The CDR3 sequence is CSVRWGTSGRYEQYF. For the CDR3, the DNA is TGCAGCGTTCGGTGGGGGACTAGCGGGAGATACGAGCAGTACTTC.

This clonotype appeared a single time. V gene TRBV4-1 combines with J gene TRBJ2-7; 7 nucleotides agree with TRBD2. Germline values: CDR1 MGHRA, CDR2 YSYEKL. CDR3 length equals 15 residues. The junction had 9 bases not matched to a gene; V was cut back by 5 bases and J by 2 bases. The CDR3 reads CASSTRDYETYEQYF. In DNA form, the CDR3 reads TGCGCCAGCAGCACTCGGGACTACGAAACCTACGAGCAGTACTTC.

CDR3 amino acids: CSARDPGIPQETQYF. CDR3 nucleotide sequence: TGCAGTGCTAGAGATCCAGGGATTCCTCAAGAGACCCAGTACTTC. The chain carries TRBV20-1 and TRBJ2-5, with TRBD1 as a possible D gene (5 bases). Germline lookup yields CDR1 DFQATT and CDR2 SNEGSKA (reference sequence). The CDR3 length is 15 residues. The germline V and J ends were trimmed by 0 bases and 2 bases, with 13 bases remaining between them.

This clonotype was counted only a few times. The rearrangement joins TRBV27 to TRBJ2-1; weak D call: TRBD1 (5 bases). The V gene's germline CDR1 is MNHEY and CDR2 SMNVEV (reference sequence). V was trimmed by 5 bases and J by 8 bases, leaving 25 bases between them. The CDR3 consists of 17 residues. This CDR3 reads CASSLLTVQSNIDEQFF. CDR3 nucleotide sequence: TGTGCCAGCAGTCTCCTGACAGTACAGTCTAACATCGATGAGCAGTTCTTC.

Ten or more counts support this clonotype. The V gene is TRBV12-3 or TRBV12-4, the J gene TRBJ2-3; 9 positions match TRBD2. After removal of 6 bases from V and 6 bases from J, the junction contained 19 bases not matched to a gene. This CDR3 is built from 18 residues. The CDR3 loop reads CASSPLGEAGGLSDTQYF. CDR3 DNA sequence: TGTGCCAGCAGCCCCCTGGGGGAAGCGGGAGGCCTGAGTGATACGCAGTATTTT.

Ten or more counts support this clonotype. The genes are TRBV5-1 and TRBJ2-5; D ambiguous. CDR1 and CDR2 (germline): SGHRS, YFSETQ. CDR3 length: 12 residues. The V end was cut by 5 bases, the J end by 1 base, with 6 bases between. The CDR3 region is CASRLIQETQYF. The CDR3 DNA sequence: TGCGCCAGCAGGCTTATCCAAGAGACCCAGTACTTC.

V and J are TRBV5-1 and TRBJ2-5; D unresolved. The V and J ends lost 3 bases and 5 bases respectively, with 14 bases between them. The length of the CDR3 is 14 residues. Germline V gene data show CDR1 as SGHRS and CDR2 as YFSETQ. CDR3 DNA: TGCGCCAGCAGCTCCTTTTGGACGGCGGAGACCCAGTACTTC. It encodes CASSSFWTAETQYF.